This T cell receptor beta chain was obtained from a study of cytomegalovirus exposure and HLA in healthy donors. Looking at the study overall: The roughly 120 validation repertoires matched the 666 first-cohort repertoires in platform, a later analysis reported.

The assay was immunoSEQ multiplex PCR, and TCRdb's table has in-frame clones only and misses some. The profile shows 150,000 to 200,000 clones, approximately 96% of them singletons. CDR3 size: 16 residues. Looked up from germline, CDR1 is SGDLS and CDR2 is YYNGEE. The V gene lost 0 bases and the J gene lost 0 bases, with 9 bases spanning the gap. The clonotype originates from a woman aged 18-29 years in good health and CMV-seronegative. Sequenced input: PBMCs. V and J are TRBV9 and TRBJ2-2, with unresolved D. The CDR3 DNA is TGTGCCAGCAGCGTAGTTAGTAGCACGAACACCGGGGAGCTGTTTTTT. As protein: CASSVVSSTNTGELFF.